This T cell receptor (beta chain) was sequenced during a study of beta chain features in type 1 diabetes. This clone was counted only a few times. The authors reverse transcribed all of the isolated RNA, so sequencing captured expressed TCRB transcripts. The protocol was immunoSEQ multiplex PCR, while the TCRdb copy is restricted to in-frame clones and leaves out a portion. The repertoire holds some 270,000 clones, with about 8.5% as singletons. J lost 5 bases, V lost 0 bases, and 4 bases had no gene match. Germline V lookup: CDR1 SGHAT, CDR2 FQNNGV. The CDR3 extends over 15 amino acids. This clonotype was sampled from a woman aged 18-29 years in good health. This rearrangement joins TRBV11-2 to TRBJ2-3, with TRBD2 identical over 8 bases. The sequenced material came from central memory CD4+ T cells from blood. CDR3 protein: CASSLDWLAGDTQYF. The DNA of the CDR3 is TGTGCCAGCAGCTTAGATTGGCTAGCGGGAGATACGCAGTATTTT. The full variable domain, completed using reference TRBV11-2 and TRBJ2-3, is EAGVAQSPRYKIIEKRQSVAFWCNPISGHATLYWYQQILGQGPKLLIQFQNNGVVDDSQLPKDRFSAERLKGVDSTLKIQPAKLEDSAVYLCASSLDWLAGDTQYFGPGTRLTVL.